Below, 4 T cell receptor beta chains from the same sample are listed, as sequenced in a study of T cell repertoires in cytomegalovirus infection. These TCRs are of unknown antigen specificity. TCRdb re-analysed the reads in MiXCR, keeping a single row per CDR3 protein. The sample yields about 920,000 distinct CDR3 sequences, less than 35% seen once. This material consisted of cultured CD8+ T cells from PBMCs, taken from culture after CMV antigen stimulation. The receptors here all came from a human donor in good health (CMV status not recorded). Some clones in this sample may be carry-over from other donors' samples.

The V and J genes are TRBV4-2 and TRBJ2-5; TRBD2 matches at 9 bases. V lost 2 bases and J lost 3; bases outside the gene matches: 10. This CDR3 has 17 residues. Per germline, CDR1 LGHNA and CDR2 YNFKEQ. The CDR3 sequence: CASSQKWPSGDKETQYF. In DNA form, the CDR3 reads TGTGCCAGCAGCCAAAAATGGCCTAGCGGGGACAAAGAGACCCAGTACTTC.

This clonotype was picked up many times. The rearrangement uses TRBV19 and TRBJ2-1; a weak D match, TRBD1 (5 bases). The V gene's germline CDR1 is LNHDA and CDR2 SQIVND (reference sequence). Trimming cost V 3 bases and J 3 bases, with 12 bases left between them. This CDR3 has 15 amino acids. In DNA, the CDR3 is TGTGCCAGTAGTATCTTAAGGGGTCGCTACAATGAGCAGTTCTTC. Translation gives CASSILRGRYNEQFF.

Here the CDR3 DNA reads TGCAGCGTTGTAACTAGCGGGGGAGCTGGGGAGCTGTTTTTT. As protein: CSVVTSGGAGELFF. The V and J genes are TRBV29-1 and TRBJ2-2; 11 positions match TRBD2. Losses at the gene ends were 4 bases for V and 8 bases for J; bases not matched to a gene: 6. Germline values: CDR1 SQVTM, CDR2 ANQGSEA. The CDR3 totals 14 residues.

The chain links TRBV11-1 to TRBJ2-3; 12 nucleotides align to TRBD2. Trimming cost V 5 bases and J 2 bases; bases outside gene matches: 8. Per the germline V gene, CDR1 is SGHAT and CDR2 is FQDESV (reference sequence). The CDR3 is made up of 17 amino acids. Here the CDR3 reads CASSGGLAGGTTDTQYF. The CDR3 DNA follows: TGTGCCAGCAGCGGGGGGCTAGCGGGGGGGACCACAGATACGCAGTATTTT.